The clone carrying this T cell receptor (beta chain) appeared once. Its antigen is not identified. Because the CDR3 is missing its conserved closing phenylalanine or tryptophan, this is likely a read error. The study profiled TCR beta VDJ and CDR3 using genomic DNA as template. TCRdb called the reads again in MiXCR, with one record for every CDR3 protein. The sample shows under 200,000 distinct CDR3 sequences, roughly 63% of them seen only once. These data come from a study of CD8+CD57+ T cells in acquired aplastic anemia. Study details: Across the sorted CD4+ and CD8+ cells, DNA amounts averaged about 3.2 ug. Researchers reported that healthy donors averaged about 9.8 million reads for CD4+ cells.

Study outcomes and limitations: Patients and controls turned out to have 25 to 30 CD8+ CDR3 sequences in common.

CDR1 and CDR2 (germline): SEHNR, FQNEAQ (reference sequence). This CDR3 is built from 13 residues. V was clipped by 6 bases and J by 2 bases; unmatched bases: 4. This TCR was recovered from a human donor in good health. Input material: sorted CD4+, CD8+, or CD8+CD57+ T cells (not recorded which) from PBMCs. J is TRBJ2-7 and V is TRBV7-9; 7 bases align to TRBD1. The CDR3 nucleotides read TGTGCCAGCAGATCGACAGGGACCTACGAGCAGTACTTA. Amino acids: CASRSTGTYEQYL.